The 19 T cell receptor beta chains listed next were all sequenced from one sample in a study of blood T cell repertoires in COVID-19. Generated by immunoSEQ multiplex PCR, the TCRdb table keeps only in-frame clones and is missing some. The sample yields around 270,000 clones, approximately 90% seen once. The specimen sequenced was peripheral blood. These receptors were collected from a man aged 55 to 70 who had recovered from COVID-19.

The genes are TRBV7-9 and TRBJ1-2, with D possibly TRBD1 on 6 matching bases. Per the germline V gene, CDR1 is SEHNR and CDR2 is FQNEAQ (reference sequence). CDR3 size: 14 residues. V lost 2 bases and J 2 bases, leaving 9 bases between the germline ends. The DNA of the CDR3 is TGTGCCAGCAGCTTAAGGGGGACGAACTATGGCTACACCTTC. As protein: CASSLRGTNYGYTF.

The table lists this clone with a few counts. This CDR3 is also generated by other DNA sequences in the sample. The rearrangement joins TRBV30 to TRBJ1-1, with unresolved D. Looked up from germline, CDR1 is GTSNPN and CDR2 is SVGIG (reference sequence). The CDR3 covers 12 residues. V was clipped by 3 bases and J by 1 base, with 6 bases between them. DNA of the CDR3: TGTGCCTGGAGACGAGGGAACACTGAAGCTTTCTTT. Residues: CAWRRGNTEAFF.

The rearrangement uses TRBV9 and TRBJ2-5, with D possibly TRBD2 on 5 matching bases. This CDR3 is 15 amino acids long. Germline V gene sequence: CDR1 SGDLS, CDR2 YYNGEE. The germline V and J ends were trimmed by 3 bases and 7 bases, with 19 bases remaining between them. CDR3 coding DNA: TGTGCCAGCAGCGATGGACTCAAGGCGGTGGGGACCCAGTACTTC. This codes for CASSDGLKAVGTQYF.

This chain connects TRBV3-1 (or the pseudogene TRBV3-2) to TRBJ1-1; D is undetermined. Germline V lookup: CDR1 LGHDT, CDR2 YNNKEL (reference sequence). This CDR3 spans 15 amino acids. The V end lost 4 bases, the J end lost 0 bases, and 12 bases lay between the germline ends. The chain's CDR3 is CASSPLRQLNTEAFF. Here the CDR3 DNA reads TGTGCCAGCAGCCCTCTCAGGCAGTTGAACACTGAAGCTTTCTTT.

The rearrangement joins TRBV2 to TRBJ1-6; D perhaps matches TRBD1 (5 bases). The germline gives CDR1 SNHLY, CDR2 FYNNEI. V lost 7 bases and J 9 bases, leaving 13 bases between the germline ends. The CDR3 has 13 residues. This CDR3 reads CASKMGQGSPLHF. The CDR3 coding sequence is TGTGCCAGCAAAATGGGGCAAGGTTCACCCCTCCACTTT.

The genes are TRBV13 and TRBJ1-5, with 7 positions matching TRBD1. The CDR3 loop spans 12 amino acids. The V gene's germline CDR1 is PRHDT and CDR2 FYEKMQ (reference sequence). The V segment lost 8 bases and the J segment 6 bases; nucleotides outside the gene matches: 4. CDR3 DNA: TGTGCCAGCGGGGCAGGGGGTCAGCCCCAGCATTTT. Its protein is CASGAGGQPQHF.

V usage is TRBV5-1 and J usage is TRBJ1-2; 8 nucleotides match TRBD1. Germline values: CDR1 SGHRS, CDR2 YFSETQ. CDR3 length equals 12 residues. V lost 4 bases to trimming and J lost 6 bases; unmatched junction nucleotides: 2. CDR3: CASSQDRDGYTF. Written as DNA, the CDR3 is TGCGCCAGCAGCCAGGACAGGGATGGCTACACCTTC.

This rearrangement joins TRBV19 to TRBJ1-5; the D gene is possibly TRBD1 (5 bases). The CDR3 is 15 residues long. Germline V gene sequence: CDR1 LNHDA, CDR2 SQIVND (reference sequence). V lost 3 bases and J 4 bases, leaving 13 bases between the germline ends. CDR3 sequence reads: CASSISQGRNQPQHF. The DNA of the CDR3 is TGTGCCAGTAGTATCTCTCAGGGTAGAAATCAGCCCCAGCATTTT.

V gene TRBV30 combines with J gene TRBJ2-3; the D gene is possibly TRBD2 (5 bases). Germline CDR1 is GTSNPN and CDR2 is SVGIG (reference sequence). V was shortened by 1 base and J by 0 bases, with 5 bases between the two germline ends. The CDR3 runs to 13 residues. For the CDR3, the DNA is TGTGCCTGGAGTGGGACTAGCACAGATACGCAGTATTTT. Its translation is CAWSGTSTDTQYF. Drawing the rest from reference TRBV30 and TRBJ2-3, the complete variable domain is SQTIHQWPATLVQPVGSPLSLECTVEGTSNPNLYWYRQAAGRGLQLLFYSVGIGQISSEVPQNLSASRPQDRQFILSSKKLLLSDSGFYLCAWSGTSTDTQYFGPGTRLTVL.

The genes are TRBV9 and TRBJ2-7, with 8 bases lining up with TRBD1. This CDR3 has 14 residues. Germline loops: CDR1 SGDLS, CDR2 YYNGEE. Trimming cost V 0 bases and J 7 bases; bases outside gene matches: 6. Here the CDR3 DNA reads TGTGCCAGCAGCGTAGGGACAGGGTTCGAAGAGCAGTACTTC. This translates into CASSVGTGFEEQYF.

The chain recombines TRBV6-1 with TRBJ1-1, with D possibly TRBD1 on 6 matching bases. V gave up 2 bases and J gave up 5 bases, with 12 bases separating them. CDR1 is MNHNS and CDR2 is SASEGT in the germline V gene. The CDR3 is 14 residues long. CDR3: CASSETGRGTEAFF. The CDR3 bases are TGTGCCAGCAGTGAAACAGGGAGGGGGACTGAAGCTTTCTTT.

This chain uses TRBV5-1 with TRBJ2-3; 7 nucleotides align to TRBD1. The J segment lost 2 bases and the V segment lost 4 bases, leaving 10 bases of the junction unmatched. Germline V gene data show CDR1 as SGHRS and CDR2 as YFSETQ. The CDR3 is made up of 16 amino acids. DNA for the CDR3: TGCGCCAGCAGCCAGGGGGTGTCCGATCTCACAGATACGCAGTATTTT. Its translation: CASSQGVSDLTDTQYF.

The V gene is TRBV4-2, the J gene TRBJ1-2; D unclear. The V end was cut by 0 bases, the J end by 7 bases, with 18 bases between. Looked up from germline, CDR1 is LGHNA and CDR2 is YNFKEQ. CDR3 length equals 16 residues. This CDR3 is CASSQDPAGSFFGYTF. The CDR3 DNA sequence: TGTGCCAGCAGCCAAGACCCCGCCGGGAGCTTCTTTGGCTACACCTTC.

V and J are TRBV24-1 and TRBJ1-1; unclear D gene. The germline V gene has CDR1 KGHDR and CDR2 SFDVKD. Trimming removed 9 bases at V and 11 bases at J, with 15 bases between. The CDR3 extends over 11 amino acids. CDR3: CATGDPFPAFF. In DNA form, the CDR3 reads TGTGCCACCGGAGACCCTTTTCCGGCTTTCTTT.

The chain couples TRBV21-1 to TRBJ2-1; the table's D gene call, TRBD1, was not cross checked with the DNA. TRBV21-1 is a recognized pseudogene. CDR3 size: 8 residues. CDR3 residues: CASTKAFF. The CDR3 nucleotides are TGTGCCAGCACCAAGGCGTTCTTC.

The chain links TRBV7-3 to TRBJ1-2; no firm D call. The CDR3 length is 12 residues. Germline V gene sequence: CDR1 SGHTA, CDR2 FQGTGA. The V gene lost 5 bases and the J gene lost 3 bases, with 7 bases spanning the gap. The CDR3 coding sequence is TGTGCCAGCAGCGTCTACCACTATGGCTACACCTTC. This gives the protein CASSVYHYGYTF.

This clone was seen just once. The chain links TRBV5-6 to TRBJ2-7; unclear D gene. The CDR3 is 12 amino acids. V gave up 3 bases and J gave up 6 bases, with 10 bases separating them. From germline, CDR1 is SGHDT and CDR2 YYEEEE. CDR3 amino acids: CASSSGPGEQYF. As DNA, the CDR3 is TGTGCCAGCAGCTCCGGCCCGGGCGAGCAGTACTTC. Drawing the rest from reference TRBV5-6 and TRBJ2-7, the complete variable domain is DAGVTQSPTHLIKTRGQQVTLRCSPKSGHDTVSWYQQALGQGPQFIFQYYEEEERQRGNFPDRFSGHQFPNYSSELNVNALLLGDSALYLCASSSGPGEQYFGPGTRLTVT.

The rearrangement links TRBV5-1 to TRBJ1-3, with D uncertain. V shed 3 bases and J shed 0 bases, with 4 bases lying between them. The CDR3 runs 13 residues. The germline gives CDR1 SGHRS, CDR2 YFSETQ. The CDR3 nucleotides read TGCGCCAGCAGCTCGTACTCTGGAAACACCATATATTTT. It encodes CASSSYSGNTIYF. Drawing the rest from reference TRBV5-1 and TRBJ1-3, the complete variable domain is KAGVTQTPRYLIKTRGQQVTLSCSPISGHRSVSWYQQTPGQGLQFLFEYFSETQRNKGNFPGRFSGRQFSNSRSEMNVSTLELGDSALYLCASSSYSGNTIYFGEGSWLTVV.

The chain is built from TRBV6-2 or TRBV6-3 and TRBJ2-3, with 8 bases fitting TRBD2. The germline CDR1 and CDR2 sequences are MNHEY and SVGEGT. The length of the CDR3 is 18 residues. Trimming removed 2 bases from V and 1 base from J; junction bases left unmatched: 11. Written as DNA, the CDR3 is TGTGCCAGCAGTTACGCCCGGATTGGGCGGGGGGGCACAGATACGCAGTATTTT. Protein product: CASSYARIGRGGTDTQYF.